This T cell receptor beta chain derives from a study of human thymus T cells. Study observations and caveats: Gene usage (both V and J) appeared biased in thymic and blood repertoires.

Clones were sequenced by immunoSEQ multiplex PCR, and TCRdb holds only the in-frame ones, with some missing. The sample yields some 50,000 clones, roughly 94% seen once. No fixed cell number was used; all available blood leukocytes supplied DNA. Worth noting for this clone: Its specificity is unknown.

Germline values: CDR1 LNHDA, CDR2 SQIVND (reference sequence). The junction had 6 bases not matched to a gene; V was cut back by 7 bases and J by 0 bases. The CDR3 runs 15 residues. The clonotype originates from a girl under three years old with a congenital heart defect but otherwise immunologically healthy. The chain recombines TRBV19 with TRBJ1-3; 7 bases are a match to TRBD1. Sequencing used blood. The DNA for the CDR3 is TGTGCCAGTACGACAGGGCAAGTCTCTGGAAACACCATATATTTT. Translation gives CASTTGQVSGNTIYF.